This T cell receptor (beta chain) derives from a study of T-cell reconstitution after alpha-beta-depleted transplantation in children. Study-level results: Day-60 TCRbeta diversity that was high in some patients was derived from surviving recipient T cells and thymic progenitors. T-cell numbers and diversity, one year after transplant, stemmed largely from T cells that were newly produced. Expanded graft clones numbering several hundred reportedly gave rise to alpha-beta T cells about two months after transplant.

The CDR3 length is 15 residues. The V and J ends lost 4 bases and 9 bases, in that order; junction bases with no gene match: 11. In germline, CDR1 is MNHEY, CDR2 SMNVEV (reference sequence). Library preparation (for TCRbeta) was performed with unique molecular identifiers. TCRdb ran MiXCR on the PCR reads and lists one entry per CDR3 protein. The sample includes around 100,000 distinct CDR3 sequences, over 9% of them seen just once. This clonotype was detected a few times. Its antigen remains unknown. The specimen comprised PBMCs, sampled before TCRalphabeta/CD19-depleted stem cell transplant. This TCR derives from a boy aged 2-15 years with acute lymphoblastic leukemia, due to receive a stem cell transplant. J is TRBJ2-2 and V is TRBV27; 7 nucleotides match TRBD2. CDR3 DNA sequence: TGTGCCAGCAGTTCCCCCGGGACTATCTTCCGGGAGCTGTTTTTT. Translating it yields CASSSPGTIFRELFF.